One and the same sample provided the 24 T cell receptor beta chains below, sequenced in a study of OX40 agonist ivuxolimab in advanced cancers. Libraries were prepared by immunoSEQ multiplex PCR; TCRdb keeps only in-frame clonotypes and omits some of them. The table shows 90,000 to 100,000 clones, with roughly nine tenths occurring only once. Sequencing used CD4+ or CD8+ T cells sorted from blood, obtained in a trial of the OX40 agonist ivuxolimab. The receptors were sampled from an adult with an advanced solid tumor such as melanoma, head and neck, liver or kidney cancer.

The chain employs TRBV11-2 and TRBJ2-7, with D tentatively TRBD1 (6 bases). Germline loops: CDR1 SGHAT, CDR2 FQNNGV. The CDR3 runs 18 residues. V was clipped by 1 base and J by 5 bases, with 24 bases between them. The CDR3 nucleotides are TGTGCCAGCAGCTTAGGTAAAAGGGGGTCACGGGTTCGGGACGAGCAGTACTTC. Translating gives CASSLGKRGSRVRDEQYF.

This chain connects TRBV19 to TRBJ1-6; 9 bases are a match to TRBD1. Germline CDR1 reads LNHDA; CDR2 reads SQIVND (reference sequence). The CDR3 contains 14 residues. Unmatched junction bases numbered 5, after V lost 8 bases and J lost 6 bases. CDR3 protein: CASAPTGGNSPLHF. The CDR3 DNA is TGTGCCAGTGCCCCGACAGGGGGTAATTCACCCCTCCACTTT. The variable domain in full, completed from reference TRBV19 and TRBJ1-6, reads DGGITQSPKYLFRKEGQNVTLSCEQNLNHDAMYWYRQDPGQGLRLIYYSQIVNDFQKGDIAEGYSVSREKKESFPLTVTSAQKNPTAFYLCASAPTGGNSPLHFGNGTRLTVT.

The chain is built from TRBV5-1 and TRBJ2-7; TRBD2 matches at 15 bases. This CDR3 comprises 17 residues. Losses at the gene ends were 2 bases for V and 2 bases for J; bases not matched to a gene: 5. The germline CDR1 and CDR2 sequences are SGHRS and YFSETQ. The CDR3 reads CASSFGTSGRITYEQYF. As DNA, the CDR3 is TGCGCCAGCAGCTTTGGGACTAGCGGGAGGATCACCTACGAGCAGTACTTC.

This rearrangement joins TRBV27 to TRBJ1-2; possibly TRBD1 for D (5 bases). Trimming pared 0 bases from V and 0 bases from J, leaving 11 bases between. CDR1 and CDR2 (germline): MNHEY, SMNVEV (reference sequence). This CDR3 contains 16 residues. Here the CDR3 DNA reads TGTGCCAGCAGTTTATCGAGCAGGGCCGCTAACTATGGCTACACCTTC. Its translation is CASSLSSRAANYGYTF.

The genes are TRBV28 and TRBJ2-7; 11 positions match TRBD1. The CDR3 runs to 14 residues. The V and J ends lost 6 bases and 4 bases, in that order; junction bases with no gene match: 5. Germline-derived CDR1 and CDR2 are MDHEN and SYDVKM. CDR3 residues: CASSRTGGTYEQYF. The CDR3, as DNA: TGTGCCAGCAGCCGGACAGGGGGCACATACGAGCAGTACTTC.

The chain recombines TRBV14 with TRBJ1-4, with a weak D call TRBD1 (5 bases). CDR1 and CDR2 (germline): SGHDN, FVKESK. Trimming cost V 0 bases and J 7 bases, with 18 bases left between them. This CDR3 region has 17 residues. For the CDR3, the DNA is TGTGCCAGCAGCCAAGATCGGAGGACACTTGCGGGTGAAAAACTGTTTTTT. Translating gives CASSQDRRTLAGEKLFF.

J is TRBJ2-3 and V is TRBV4-2; the D gene is possibly TRBD1 (6 bases). With 0 bases removed from V and 4 bases from J, the gap between germline ends came to 11 bases. Germline V gene lookup returns CDR1 LGHNA and CDR2 YNFKEQ. This CDR3 is 15 amino acids long. CDR3 protein: CASSQDLQGADTQYF. The DNA for the CDR3 is TGTGCCAGCAGCCAAGATTTACAGGGCGCAGATACGCAGTATTTT.

This clone appeared a single time. V and J are TRBV7-3 and TRBJ1-5; D not certain. The CDR3 covers 13 residues. V dropped 0 bases and J dropped 6 bases, with 6 bases sitting between them. Germline loops: CDR1 SGHTA, CDR2 FQGTGA. The CDR3, as DNA: TGTGCCAGCAGCTTAACAGGGAGTCAGCCCCAGCATTTT. Residues: CASSLTGSQPQHF.

The chain joins TRBV28 to TRBJ2-7; D unclear. Germline values: CDR1 MDHEN, CDR2 SYDVKM. The CDR3 runs 15 residues. Trimming left V 5 bases short and J 5 bases short, with 19 bases between. The CDR3 loop is CASSGAAGGRNEQYF. CDR3 nucleotides: TGTGCCAGCAGTGGTGCGGCAGGCGGAAGAAACGAGCAGTACTTC.

V usage is TRBV5-1 and J usage is TRBJ2-5; a possible D gene is TRBD2 (5 bases). The germline gives CDR1 SGHRS, CDR2 YFSETQ. The CDR3 extends over 15 amino acids. Deletions cut 5 bases from V and 2 bases from J, with 16 bases between. The CDR3 loop reads CASRGSGAVQETQYF. The CDR3 nucleotides are TGCGCCAGCAGGGGGAGCGGTGCGGTGCAAGAGACCCAGTACTTC. Drawing the rest from reference TRBV5-1 and TRBJ2-5, the complete variable domain is KAGVTQTPRYLIKTRGQQVTLSCSPISGHRSVSWYQQTPGQGLQFLFEYFSETQRNKGNFPGRFSGRQFSNSRSEMNVSTLELGDSALYLCASRGSGAVQETQYFGPGTRLLVL.

The chain couples TRBV27 to TRBJ2-1; D might be TRBD1 (5 bases). Trimming cost V 6 bases and J 7 bases, with 19 bases left between them. The CDR3 sequence is 15 residues long. The V gene's germline CDR1 is MNHEY and CDR2 SMNVEV (reference sequence). The DNA for the CDR3 is TGTGCCAGCAGAGTGGGGCGATCCTTTGGTAATGAGCAGTTCTTC. This gives the protein CASRVGRSFGNEQFF.

The chain recombines TRBV25-1 with TRBJ1-4, with a weak D call TRBD1 (6 bases). V gave up 7 bases and J gave up 6 bases, with 12 bases separating them. This CDR3 region has 13 residues. From germline, CDR1 is MGHDK and CDR2 SYGVNS. CDR3 residues: CASIRSGDEKLFF. In nucleotides, the CDR3 is TGTGCCAGCATTAGGTCAGGGGATGAAAAACTGTTTTTT.

With respect to this clone: The sample contains more than one DNA sequence encoding this CDR3. The chain joins TRBV19 to TRBJ1-1, with D possibly matching TRBD1 (6 bases). CDR1 is LNHDA and CDR2 is SQIVND in the germline V gene (reference sequence). V was trimmed by 8 bases and J by 1 base, leaving 11 bases between them. The CDR3 spans 13 residues. The CDR3 spells CASSGQPNTEAFF. The CDR3 coding sequence is TGTGCCAGTTCTGGACAGCCGAACACTGAAGCTTTCTTT.

The genes are TRBV6-5 and TRBJ1-1; 9 bases agree with TRBD1. The CDR3 runs to 12 residues. The germline CDR1 and CDR2 sequences are MNHEY and SVGAGI. J was trimmed by 12 bases and V by 10 bases; bases with no gene match: 12. CDR3 DNA sequence: TGTGCCACCCACGGACAGGGGCAAATTTCTTTCTTT. Protein: CATHGQGQISFF.

The chain couples TRBV19 to TRBJ1-5; 7 bases line up with TRBD1. Trimming cost V 6 bases and J 0 bases; bases outside gene matches: 2. This CDR3 has 14 residues. Germline lookup yields CDR1 LNHDA and CDR2 SQIVND (reference sequence). In DNA, the CDR3 is TGTGCCAGTAGGGGGACAGTTAGCAATCAGCCCCAGCATTTT. Its translation is CASRGTVSNQPQHF.

The chain links TRBV5-6 to TRBJ2-2; D gene ambiguous. V was pared by 0 bases and J by 8 bases, with 11 bases between. The germline CDR1 and CDR2 sequences are SGHDT and YYEEEE. The CDR3 has 14 residues. Here the CDR3 reads CASSLVGEPGELFF. The CDR3 DNA sequence: TGTGCCAGCAGCTTGGTAGGAGAGCCGGGGGAGCTGTTTTTT.

The rearrangement joins TRBV7-2 to TRBJ2-5; 12 bases map to TRBD2. The CDR3 runs to 19 residues. The germline CDR1 and CDR2 sequences are SGHTA and FQGNSA. The J segment lost 4 bases and the V segment lost 2 bases, leaving 14 bases of the junction unmatched. Here the CDR3 DNA reads TGTGCCAGCAGCTTAATGAAGACTAGCGGGAGAAAAAAAGGAGAGACCCAGTACTTC. It translates to CASSLMKTSGRKKGETQYF.

This chain links TRBV7-9 with TRBJ1-1; the D is unclear. CDR3 length: 15 residues. Germline CDR1 SEHNR, CDR2 FQNEAQ (reference sequence). V lost 1 base to trimming and J lost 5 bases, with 14 bases between them. CDR3 loop: CASSLEEREGTEAFF. The DNA of the CDR3 is TGTGCCAGCAGCTTAGAGGAGAGGGAGGGAACTGAAGCTTTCTTT.

The J gene is TRBJ2-7, the V gene TRBV29-1, with D unresolved. The CDR3 has 11 residues. Per germline, CDR1 SQVTM and CDR2 ANQGSEA. Trimming stripped 4 bases from V and 5 bases from J, with 9 bases between. The CDR3 nucleotides are TGCAGCGTTGTATTGTCAGACGAGCAGTACTTC. Its protein product is CSVVLSDEQYF.

The gene calls are TRBV6-1 and TRBJ1-5; D ambiguous. Looked up from germline, CDR1 is MNHNS and CDR2 is SASEGT. Trimming took 4 bases from V and 2 from J, leaving 15 bases between them. This CDR3 contains 16 residues. For the CDR3, the DNA is TGTGCCAGCAGTGCCACCGGGTCTCGTGGCAATCAGCCCCAGCATTTT. Its protein is CASSATGSRGNQPQHF.

The chain links TRBV28 to TRBJ1-3; D gene ambiguous. Trimming took 4 bases from V and 0 from J, leaving 7 bases between them. In germline, CDR1 is MDHEN, CDR2 SYDVKM. The CDR3 length is 14 residues. The DNA for the CDR3 is TGTGCCAGCAGTTCCGGCGGCTCTGGAAACACCATATATTTT. Translating it yields CASSSGGSGNTIYF. The entire variable domain, with the rest obtained from reference TRBV28 and TRBJ1-3, is as follows: DVKVTQSSRYLVKRTGEKVFLECVQDMDHENMFWYRQDPGLGLRLIYFSYDVKMKEKGDIPEGYSVSREKKERFSLILESASTNQTSMYLCASSSGGSGNTIYFGEGSWLTVV.

The chain joins TRBV7-9 to TRBJ1-4; D is uncertain. The CDR3 covers 15 residues. V gave up 5 bases and J gave up 7 bases, with 17 bases separating them. CDR1 SEHNR and CDR2 FQNEAQ come from the germline V gene (reference sequence). The CDR3 region has the DNA TGTGCCAGCAGCCCCGGCGGTGGGGAAAGTGAAAAACTGTTTTTT. Encoded protein: CASSPGGGESEKLFF.

This sequence joins TRBV2 and TRBJ2-3, with D perhaps matching TRBD1 or TRBD2 (5 bases each). This CDR3 comprises 14 residues. The germline V gene encodes CDR1 SNHLY and CDR2 FYNNEI. Trimming left V 3 bases short and J 9 bases short, with 16 bases between. The CDR3 loop is CASSEDEGLGTQYF. The DNA for the CDR3 is TGTGCCAGCAGTGAGGACGAGGGGTTAGGCACGCAGTATTTT.

A few counts support this clone. The J gene is TRBJ2-3, the V gene TRBV13; TRBD1 matches at 9 bases. The V gene's germline CDR1 is PRHDT and CDR2 FYEKMQ (reference sequence). The CDR3 length is 17 residues. J lost 5 bases, V lost 5 bases, and 14 bases had no gene match. This CDR3 reads CASSQLTGTGLEDTQYF. The CDR3 DNA reads as TGTGCCAGCAGCCAACTCACCGGGACAGGGTTAGAAGATACGCAGTATTTT.